This is a list of T cell receptor beta chains from one sample in a study of T cell responses to AZD1222 COVID-19 vaccine. Profiled with immunoSEQ multiplex PCR; TCRdb holds only in-frame clones, not every one. The profile shows 90,000 to 150,000 clones, approximately 90% of them singletons. Here the sequenced sample was peripheral blood, taken 28 days after the second AZD1222 dose. The receptors here all came from an adult who received the AZD1222 COVID-19 vaccine. Each CDR3 is given with its conserved first and last residue. A D gene is named only where the DNA matches it firmly. Expanded clones get a size class; other rows say once, few or many, or leave the size out.

few	TRBV6-5	TRBJ1-5	.	13	TGTGCCAGCAGGATCGACCTTAATCAGCCCCAGCATTTT	CASRIDLNQPQHF
.	TRBV7-3	TRBJ1-1	TRBD1	14	TGTGCCAGCAGCTTCAAGGACAGGGGGGACGAAGCTTTCTTT	CASSFKDRGDEAFF
.	TRBV7-2	TRBJ2-5	TRBD2	16	TGTGCCAGCAGCTTACATGTCGGACTAGCGGAAGAGACCCAGTACTTC	CASSLHVGLAEETQYF
few	TRBV27	TRBJ1-2	TRBD1	15	TGTGCCAGCCGAGTTTGGGCGGACAGGGGCGATGGCTACACCTTC	CASRVWADRGDGYTF
.	TRBV28	TRBJ1-3	TRBD1	14	TGTGCCAGCAGAGGGACAGTTTTTGGAAACACCATATATTTT	CASRGTVFGNTIYF
.	TRBV10-2	TRBJ1-4	TRBD1	14	TGCGCCAGCAGCGCGACAGGGGGAGGGGAAAAACTGTTTTTT	CASSATGGGEKLFF
.	TRBV28	TRBJ1-2	TRBD1	11	TGTGCCAGTAGTTTAGGGGGGACAGATACCTTC	CASSLGGTDTF
.	TRBV18	TRBJ2-4	.	15	TGTGCCAGCTCACCTGACCCAGTAGCCAAAAACATTCAGTACTTC	CASSPDPVAKNIQYF
.	TRBV3-1/TRBV3-2	TRBJ2-6	.	13	TGTGCCAGCAGGGCGGCGGGGGCCAACGTCCTGACTTTC	CASRAAGANVLTF
once	TRBV5-1	TRBJ2-5	.	14	TGCGCCAGCAGCCCCCTGAACGGGCAAGAGACCCAGTACTTC	CASSPLNGQETQYF
once	TRBV28	TRBJ1-2	TRBD1	14	TGTGCCAGCAGTTACGGACAGGGAATCTATGGCTACACCTTC	CASSYGQGIYGYTF
.	TRBV5-1	TRBJ1-2	TRBD1	15	TGCGCCAGCAGCTTCGGACAGGGCGTCGACTATGGCTACACCTTC	CASSFGQGVDYGYTF
.	TRBV6-4	TRBJ1-1	.	13	TGTGCCAGCAGCGAACTCCGGGACACTGAAGCTTTCTTT	CASSELRDTEAFF
once	TRBV5-3	TRBJ2-1	TRBD2	15	TGTGCCAGAAGCCGGGGGACTAGCGGGGAGGAGGAGCAGTTCTTC	CARSRGTSGEEEQFF
few	TRBV3-1/TRBV3-2	TRBJ2-1	.	11	TGTGCCAGCCTCGCCTACAATGAGCAGTTCTTC	CASLAYNEQFF
.	TRBV4-2	TRBJ2-6	.	18	TGTGCCAGCAGCCAAGAGGACGGAACATACTCTGGGGCCAACGTCCCGACTTTC	CASSQEDGTYSGANVPTF
.	TRBV7-9	TRBJ1-5	.	18	TGTGCCAGCAGCTTAGTCGCAGCAGGCGCGTATAGCAATCAGCCCCAGCATTTT	CASSLVAAGAYSNQPQHF
.	TRBV29-1	TRBJ1-1	.	11	TGCAGCGTTGGGACTCGTAATGAAGCTTTCTTT	CSVGTRNEAFF
.	TRBV28	TRBJ1-1	TRBD1	15	TGTGCCAGCAGTTTACCACAGGGGGCGCGAACTGAAGCTTTCTTT	CASSLPQGARTEAFF
.	TRBV19	TRBJ1-5	.	14	TGTGCCAGTAGCCAGGCAGGTGGCAATCAGCCCCAGCATTTT	CASSQAGGNQPQHF